This T cell receptor beta chain is drawn from a study of graft-versus-host responses after intestinal transplantation. Overall study context: Every recipient had anti-thymocyte globulin induction and two to four years of tacrolimus plus steroids.

V was pared by 6 bases and J by 3 bases, with 12 bases between. This CDR3 region has 13 residues. The germline V gene encodes CDR1 MNHNS and CDR2 SASEGT. This clone has just a few counts. The antigen is undetermined. Some clones are missing from TCRdb's copy, which holds only in-frame ones; the method was immunoSEQ multiplex PCR. Of tens of thousands of clones detected, 90% appear once; the ten largest clones hold less than 0.12%. Material: unstimulated CD4+ T cells sorted from spleen or lymph node cells, obtained before intestinal transplant. The chain joins TRBV6-1 to TRBJ2-7, with a possible D match to TRBD1 (6 bases). This TCR derives from a human donor who received an intestinal transplant. CDR3 in amino acids: CASRGAGHYEQYF. CDR3 in DNA: TGTGCCAGCAGGGGGGCGGGCCACTACGAGCAGTACTTC.